This T cell receptor beta chain was sequenced for a study of Ad26.COV2.S vaccination and SARS-CoV-2 variants. Trimming took 0 bases from V and 6 from J; bases not matched to a gene: 14. There are 18 residues in the CDR3. Germline V gene lookup returns CDR1 PRHDT and CDR2 FYEKMQ (reference sequence). Generated by immunoSEQ multiplex PCR, the TCRdb table keeps only in-frame clones and is missing some. The data contain 400,000 to 450,000 clones, 90% of them seen just once; the ten biggest clones take up 12%. Treatment denoted: around 19 received Ad26.COV2.S at low or high dose, single or two shots; about 5 received placebo; per-sample allocation not given. Specimen acquisition occurred on day 63 following the initial vaccine or placebo injection. What was given as vaccine was an Ad26 vector encoding Wuhan-strain SARS-CoV-2 spike.

This material consisted of peripheral blood, taken in a trial of Ad26.COV2.S vaccine versus placebo. The TCR was taken from a person between 18 and 65 years old who received the Ad26.COV2.S COVID-19 vaccine or a placebo. The rearrangement links TRBV13 to TRBJ2-1; 7 bases agree with TRBD2. CDR3 DNA: TGTGCCAGCAGCTTAGGCACCAGTTACGGGAGGAGCGGCAATGAGCAGTTCTTC. Its protein is CASSLGTSYGRSGNEQFF.